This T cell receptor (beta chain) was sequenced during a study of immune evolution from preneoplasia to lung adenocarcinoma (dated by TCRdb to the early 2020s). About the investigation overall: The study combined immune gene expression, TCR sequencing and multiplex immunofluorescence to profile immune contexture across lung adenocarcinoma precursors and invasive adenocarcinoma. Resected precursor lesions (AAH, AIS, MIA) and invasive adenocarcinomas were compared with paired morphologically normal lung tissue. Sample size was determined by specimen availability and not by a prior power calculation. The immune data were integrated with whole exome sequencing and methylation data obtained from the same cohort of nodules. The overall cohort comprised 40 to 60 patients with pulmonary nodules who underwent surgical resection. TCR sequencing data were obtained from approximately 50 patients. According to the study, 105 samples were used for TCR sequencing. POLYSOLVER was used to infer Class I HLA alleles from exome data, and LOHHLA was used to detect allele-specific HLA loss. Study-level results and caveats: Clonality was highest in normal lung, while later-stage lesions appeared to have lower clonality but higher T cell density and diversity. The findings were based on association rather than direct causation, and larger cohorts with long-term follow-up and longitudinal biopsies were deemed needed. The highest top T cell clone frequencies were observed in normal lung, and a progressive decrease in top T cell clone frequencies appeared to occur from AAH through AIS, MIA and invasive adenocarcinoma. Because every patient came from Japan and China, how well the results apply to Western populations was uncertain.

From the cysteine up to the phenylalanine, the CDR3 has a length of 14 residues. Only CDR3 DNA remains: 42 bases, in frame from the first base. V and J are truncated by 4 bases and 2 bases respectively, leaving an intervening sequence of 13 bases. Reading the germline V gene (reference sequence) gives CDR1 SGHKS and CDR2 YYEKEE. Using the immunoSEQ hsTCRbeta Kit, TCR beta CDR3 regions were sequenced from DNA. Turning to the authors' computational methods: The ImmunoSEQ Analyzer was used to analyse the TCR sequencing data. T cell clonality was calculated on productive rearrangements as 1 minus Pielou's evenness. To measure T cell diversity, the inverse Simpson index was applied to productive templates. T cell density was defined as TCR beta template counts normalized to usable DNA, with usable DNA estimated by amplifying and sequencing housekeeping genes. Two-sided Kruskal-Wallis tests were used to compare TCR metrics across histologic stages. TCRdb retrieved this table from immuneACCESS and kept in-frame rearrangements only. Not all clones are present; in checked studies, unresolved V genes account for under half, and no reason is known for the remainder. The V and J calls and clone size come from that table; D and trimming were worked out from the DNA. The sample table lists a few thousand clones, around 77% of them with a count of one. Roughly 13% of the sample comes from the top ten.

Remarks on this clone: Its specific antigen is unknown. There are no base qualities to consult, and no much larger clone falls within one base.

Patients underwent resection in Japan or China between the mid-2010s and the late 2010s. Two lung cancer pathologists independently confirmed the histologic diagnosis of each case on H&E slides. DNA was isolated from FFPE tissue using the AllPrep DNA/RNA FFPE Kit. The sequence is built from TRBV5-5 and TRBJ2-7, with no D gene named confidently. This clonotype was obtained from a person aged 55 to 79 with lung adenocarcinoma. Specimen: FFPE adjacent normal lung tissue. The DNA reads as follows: TGTGCCAGCAGCAATTTATGGACGACCTACGAGCAGTACTTC. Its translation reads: CASSNLWTTYEQYF. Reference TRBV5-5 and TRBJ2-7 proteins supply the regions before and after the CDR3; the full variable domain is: DAGVTQSPTHLIKTRGQQVTLRCSPISGHKSVSWYQQVLGQGPQFIFQYYEKEERGRGNFPDRFSARQFPNYSSELNVNALLLGDSALYLCASSNLWTTYEQYFGPGTRLTVT.